The present TCR beta chain was sequenced within a study of blood T cell repertoires in COVID-19. Study context: Nucleic acid was either cDNA or gDNA, and it came from T cells, B-cell-depleted T cells, or PBMCs.

Germline lookup yields CDR1 SGHRS and CDR2 YFSETQ. This CDR3 spans 14 amino acids. V lost 4 bases to trimming and J lost 1 base; unmatched junction nucleotides: 2. Participants had their cohort set by participant-reported clinical history. No more than 2 weeks before study entry, exposed participants had met a case of COVID-19. Authors' analysis steps: Reference gene primer amplification in the assay estimated nucleated cell counts. Generated by immunoSEQ multiplex PCR, the TCRdb table keeps only in-frame clones and is missing some. The DNA gave D and trimming, while V, J and clone size come from that table. Of hundreds of thousands of clones detected, 82% appear once; the ten largest clones hold about 5%.

Sequenced sample: PBMCs or T cells enriched from blood (not recorded which). The rearrangement uses TRBV5-1 and TRBJ2-5; 9 positions agree with TRBD2. The TCR was taken from a man in his forties or fifties who had been exposed to COVID-19. DNA of the CDR3: TGCGCCAGCAGCCTAGCGGGAACCCAAGAGACCCAGTACTTC. It codes for CASSLAGTQETQYF.